The 3 T cell receptor beta chains given below trace back to one sample, sequenced in a study of CD8 T cells in Susac syndrome. It was with random hexamers that about 0.45 to 1 ug RNA was reverse transcribed. TCRdb re-derived calls from the immunoSEQ multiplex PCR reads in MiXCR, one entry per CDR3 protein. This sample yields 210,000 or so distinct CDR3 sequences, of which roughly 93% are seen a single time; 0.15% belongs to the top ten. Sequencing input: CD4+ T cells from PBMCs. All receptors come from a human donor with Susac syndrome.

The gene calls are TRBV4-3 and TRBJ2-3, with D unclear. There are 18 residues in the CDR3. Per the germline V gene, CDR1 is LGHNA and CDR2 is YSLEER. Trimming shortened V by 6 bases and J by 6 bases, and 28 bases separated the two germline ends. CDR3 sequence: CASSSQPLLLTPEDTQYF. The CDR3 DNA is TGCGCCAGCAGTTCTCAGCCTTTACTCCTTACCCCCGAGGATACGCAGTATTTT.

The genes are TRBV6-1 and TRBJ1-5, with D possibly TRBD1 on 6 matching bases. This CDR3 spans 16 amino acids. Germline values: CDR1 MNHNS, CDR2 SASEGT. The germline V and J ends were trimmed by 6 bases and 3 bases, with 18 bases remaining between them. CDR3 sequence (DNA): TGTGCCAGCAGCACTGAACAGGGACTGGACAATCAGCCCCAGCATTTT. Protein: CASSTEQGLDNQPQHF.

In nucleotides, the CDR3 is TGTGCCTGGGGAAGGACAGGGTCCGGGGAGCTGTTTTTT. This sequence encodes CAWGRTGSGELFF. The chain joins TRBV30 to TRBJ2-2, with 8 bases fitting TRBD1. V was pared by 5 bases and J by 6 bases, with 5 bases of the junction left unmatched. The length of the CDR3 is 13 residues. Germline V gives CDR1 GTSNPN, CDR2 SVGIG (reference sequence).